Below, 23 T cell receptor beta chains from the same sample are listed, as sequenced in a study of CD8 T cells in ankylosing spondylitis. Study-level findings and limits: Characteristic of ankylosing spondylitis blood, it appeared, was a TCR beta motif comprising several highly homologous variants.

Antigen specificity for these receptors is unknown. TCRdb re-derived calls from the 5' RACE reads in MiXCR, one entry per CDR3 protein. Of around 770,000 distinct CDR3 sequences listed, around 20% are singletons. Sequencing was performed on blood, either unsorted or a sorted T cell fraction (not recorded which). The source is a male donor with ankylosing spondylitis.

The chain joins TRBV25-1 to TRBJ1-1; 10 positions match TRBD1. V lost 4 bases to trimming and J lost 0 bases; unmatched junction nucleotides: 2. Germline lookup yields CDR1 MGHDK and CDR2 SYGVNS. The CDR3 consists of 15 residues. The CDR3 loop reads CASSVTGGLNTEAFF. The CDR3 coding sequence is TGTGCCAGCAGTGTGACAGGGGGCCTGAACACTGAAGCTTTCTTT.

V usage is TRBV29-1 and J usage is TRBJ1-2; no reliable D call. Germline CDR1 is SQVTM and CDR2 is ANQGSEA. This CDR3 region has 15 residues. Deletions cut 1 base from V and 1 base from J, with 13 bases between. The CDR3 here is CSVEGDGRHNYGYTF. For the CDR3, the DNA is TGCAGCGTTGAAGGGGATGGACGGCATAACTATGGCTACACCTTC.

There are a few counts of this clonotype. V usage is TRBV7-9 and J usage is TRBJ2-3; 7 nucleotides line up with TRBD1. Germline V lookup: CDR1 SEHNR, CDR2 FQNEAQ (reference sequence). The CDR3 covers 16 residues. The junction had 12 bases not matched to a gene; V was cut back by 4 bases and J by 5 bases. CDR3 nucleotides: TGTGCCAGCAGCTCCCCCCCGACAGGGCCAGGAGATACGCAGTATTTT. Translating it yields CASSSPPTGPGDTQYF.

The V gene is TRBV4-1, the J gene TRBJ2-1, with 9 bases fitting TRBD2. Germline CDR1 reads MGHRA; CDR2 reads YSYEKL. CDR3 size: 18 residues. The trim removed 1 base at V and 2 bases at J, leaving 9 bases unmatched. Written as DNA, the CDR3 is TGCGCCAGCAGCCAAGCTGGGACTAGCTTTGAGACCTACAATGAGCAGTTCTTC. Protein: CASSQAGTSFETYNEQFF.

Only a few counts were recorded for this clonotype. The genes are TRBV12-5 and TRBJ1-1; maybe TRBD1 (5 bases). V lost 0 bases and J lost 1, with 6 bases in between. This CDR3 region has 14 residues. Germline CDR1 reads LGHNT; CDR2 reads FRNRAP. In DNA form, the CDR3 reads TGTGCTAGTGGTTTGGTAACAGGGAACACTGAAGCTTTCTTT. It encodes CASGLVTGNTEAFF.

This sequence joins TRBV4-3 and TRBJ2-7; no clear D gene. Looked up from germline, CDR1 is LGHNA and CDR2 is YSLEER. The CDR3 runs to 15 residues. The germline V and J ends were trimmed by 0 bases and 1 base, with 10 bases remaining between them. The CDR3 here is CASSQDRNPSYEQYF. The CDR3 DNA sequence: TGCGCCAGCAGCCAAGATCGTAACCCTTCCTACGAGCAGTACTTC.

The chain links TRBV30 to TRBJ2-7, with TRBD1 matching over 9 bases. Germline loops: CDR1 GTSNPN, CDR2 SVGIG (reference sequence). The CDR3 consists of 14 residues. J lost 5 bases, V lost 3 bases, and 8 bases had no gene match. In nucleotides, the CDR3 is TGTGCCTGGAGCTTTGGGACAGGGAGGGACGAGCAGTACTTC. As protein: CAWSFGTGRDEQYF. Drawing the rest from reference TRBV30 and TRBJ2-7, the complete variable domain is SQTIHQWPATLVQPVGSPLSLECTVEGTSNPNLYWYRQAAGRGLQLLFYSVGIGQISSEVPQNLSASRPQDRQFILSSKKLLLSDSGFYLCAWSFGTGRDEQYFGPGTRLTVT.

This clonotype was seen more than once but under ten times. This sequence joins TRBV7-9 and TRBJ2-1; 10 positions match TRBD1. The CDR3 loop spans 14 amino acids. Germline V gene lookup returns CDR1 SEHNR and CDR2 FQNEAQ (reference sequence). The V gene end was trimmed by 5 bases and the J gene end by 10 bases; junction bases not matched to a gene: 8. The CDR3 loop reads CASSEPGTGVEQFF. The DNA of the CDR3 is TGTGCCAGCAGCGAGCCCGGGACAGGGGTCGAGCAGTTCTTC.

This chain joins TRBV28 and TRBJ1-5, with no clear D. CDR3 length equals 13 residues. CDR1 is MDHEN, CDR2 SYDVKM, per germline. V was shortened by 3 bases and J by 3 bases, with 6 bases between the two germline ends. CDR3 bases: TGTGCCAGCAGTTTGAGGTTCAATCAGCCCCAGCATTTT. Translating gives CASSLRFNQPQHF.

This clonotype showed up just a few times. The chain has TRBV12-3 or TRBV12-4 and TRBJ1-2; D is undetermined. V lost 6 bases and J lost 7, with 9 bases in between. The CDR3 runs 11 residues. This CDR3 is CASSFFGGYTF. DNA of the CDR3: TGTGCCAGCAGCTTCTTCGGTGGCTACACCTTC.

This clonotype was picked up a small number of times. The V gene is TRBV7-8, the J gene TRBJ1-2; D call uncertain. The V end was cut by 6 bases, the J end by 6 bases, with 26 bases between. CDR1 is SGHVS and CDR2 is FQNEAQ in the germline V gene. The CDR3 is made up of 17 amino acids. The CDR3 sequence: CASSPWASISLSHGYTF. DNA for the CDR3: TGTGCCAGCAGTCCATGGGCCTCCATATCCCTGAGTCATGGCTACACCTTC.

The rearrangement links TRBV12-3 or TRBV12-4 to TRBJ1-3; D unresolved. The CDR3 is 15 residues long. Trimming removed 2 bases from V and 3 bases from J, with 11 bases in between. Written as DNA, the CDR3 is TGTGCCAGCAGTTTAAAGGGTAGTGGTGGAAACACCATATATTTT. Translation gives CASSLKGSGGNTIYF.

This clonotype was detected only a few times. The chain combines TRBV11-1 with TRBJ2-2, with D uncertain. Germline-derived CDR1 and CDR2 are SGHAT and FQDESV (reference sequence). Between the trimmed V and J ends, which lost 5 bases and 2 bases, there was a span of 12 bases. CDR3 length: 15 residues. CDR3 amino acids: CASSPTGLNTGELFF. The CDR3 bases are TGTGCCAGCAGCCCTACCGGGTTAAACACCGGGGAGCTGTTTTTT.

The CDR3 region has the DNA TGCGCCAGCAGCTTTCGACCTATACAGAACACCGGGGAGCTGTTTTTT. Its translation: CASSFRPIQNTGELFF. This sequence joins TRBV4-1 and TRBJ2-2; D not certain. This CDR3 has 16 residues. V lost 5 bases to trimming and J lost 1 base, with 14 bases between them. Germline values: CDR1 MGHRA, CDR2 YSYEKL.

The CDR3 DNA follows: TGTGCCAGCAGCCAGGAGACAGGGGCAGATACGCAGTATTTT. It yields the protein CASSQETGADTQYF. The V gene is TRBV14, the J gene TRBJ2-3, with TRBD1 identical over 8 bases. With V trimmed by 3 bases and J by 4 bases, 3 bases remained unmatched. Germline CDR1 is SGHDN and CDR2 is FVKESK. This CDR3 is 14 amino acids long.

V gene TRBV14 combines with J gene TRBJ2-7; 8 nucleotides align to TRBD1. The V and J ends lost 2 bases and 6 bases, in that order; junction bases with no gene match: 12. Germline loops: CDR1 SGHDN, CDR2 FVKESK. This CDR3 region has 16 residues. This CDR3 reads CASSQLRGLQGGEQYF. CDR3 nucleotides: TGTGCCAGCAGCCAACTGCGGGGCTTACAGGGGGGCGAGCAGTACTTC.

The chain is built from TRBV5-1 and TRBJ2-7, with a possible D match to TRBD1 (6 bases). Germline lookup yields CDR1 SGHRS and CDR2 YFSETQ. V shed 2 bases and J shed 2 bases, with 11 bases lying between them. This CDR3 spans 14 amino acids. CDR3 residues: CASSFVPGAYEQYF. The CDR3 nucleotides read TGCGCCAGCAGCTTCGTACCAGGGGCCTACGAGCAGTACTTC.

This clonotype was detected only a few times. The V and J genes are TRBV12-3 or TRBV12-4 and TRBJ2-1; tentative D call: TRBD2 (6 bases). The CDR3 covers 17 residues. Deletions cut 8 bases from V and 3 bases from J, with 23 bases between. CDR3 DNA: TGTGCCAGCCGACCCGGGGGTAGCCGACCTTACTACAATGAGCAGTTCTTC. It is translated as CASRPGGSRPYYNEQFF.

This chain uses TRBV12-3 or TRBV12-4 with TRBJ2-5, with TRBD1 identical over 8 bases. Unmatched junction bases numbered 8, after V lost 4 bases and J lost 4 bases. The CDR3 loop spans 15 amino acids. CDR3 loop: CASSWDRLGGETQYF. The CDR3 DNA follows: TGTGCCAGCAGTTGGGACAGGTTGGGAGGAGAGACCCAGTACTTC.

This clonotype was counted many times. The chain couples TRBV12-3 or TRBV12-4 to TRBJ1-1; a possible D gene is TRBD1 (5 bases). V was cut by 5 bases and J by 1 base, with 14 bases left in between. There are 15 residues in the CDR3. CDR3 region: CASSTDSSRNTEAFF. CDR3 bases: TGTGCCAGCAGTACTGACAGCTCCCGGAACACTGAAGCTTTCTTT.

This clonotype was seen only a few times. The rearrangement uses TRBV7-6 and TRBJ2-1; 11 bases are a match to TRBD2. CDR1 and CDR2 (germline): SGHVS, FNYEAQ. The trim removed 5 bases at V and 7 bases at J, leaving 10 bases unmatched. The CDR3 loop spans 16 amino acids. CDR3 coding DNA: TGTGCCAGCAGCCCCCCCTTAGCGGGAGGGGCGAATGAGCAGTTCTTC. This gives the protein CASSPPLAGGANEQFF. The whole variable domain, filled in from reference TRBV7-6 and TRBJ2-1, reads GAGVSQSPRYKVTKRGQDVALRCDPISGHVSLYWYRQALGQGPEFLTYFNYEAQQDKSGLPNDRFSAERPEGSISTLTIQRTEQRDSAMYRCASSPPLAGGANEQFFGPGTRLTVL.

The rearrangement links TRBV20-1 to TRBJ1-2; TRBD1 is a possible D gene (5 bases). Germline CDR1 is DFQATT and CDR2 is SNEGSKA (reference sequence). Trimming left V 2 bases short and J 0 bases short, with 13 bases between. This CDR3 is built from 15 residues. This CDR3 is CSARQGWETNYGYTF. Written as DNA, the CDR3 is TGCAGTGCTAGACAGGGTTGGGAAACTAACTATGGCTACACCTTC.

The V gene is TRBV20-1, the J gene TRBJ2-1, with 8 bases fitting TRBD1. The V segment lost 3 bases and the J segment 5 bases; nucleotides outside the gene matches: 6. This CDR3 is 14 amino acids long. The germline gives CDR1 DFQATT, CDR2 SNEGSKA (reference sequence). This chain's CDR3 is CSARRPGGHNEQFF. Written as DNA, the CDR3 is TGCAGTGCTAGGAGGCCAGGGGGCCACAATGAGCAGTTCTTC.